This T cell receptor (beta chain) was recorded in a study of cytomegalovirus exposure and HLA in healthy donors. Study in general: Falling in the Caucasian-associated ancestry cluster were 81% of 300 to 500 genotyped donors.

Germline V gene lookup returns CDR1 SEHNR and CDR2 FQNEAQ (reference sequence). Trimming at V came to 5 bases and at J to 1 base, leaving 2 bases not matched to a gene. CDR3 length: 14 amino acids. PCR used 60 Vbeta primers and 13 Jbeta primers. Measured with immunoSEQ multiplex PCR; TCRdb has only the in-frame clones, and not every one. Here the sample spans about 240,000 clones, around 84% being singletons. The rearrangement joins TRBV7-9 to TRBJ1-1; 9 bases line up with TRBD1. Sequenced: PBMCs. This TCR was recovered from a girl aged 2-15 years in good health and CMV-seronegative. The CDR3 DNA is TGTGCCAGCAGCGGGGGACAGGGGAACACTGAAGCTTTCTTT. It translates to CASSGGQGNTEAFF.